This T cell receptor (beta chain) originates from a study of a mutant IDH1 vaccine in newly diagnosed glioma. Across the study: Administration of eight vaccinations to patients took place in weeks 1, 3, 5, 7, 11, 15, 19, 23. Antecedent treatment encompassed radiotherapy, temozolomide, or their combination; the majority received both.

Time point given: week 23, last vaccination. Each dose of the vaccine consisted of 300 ug of mutant IDH1 20-mer peptide, with topical imiquimod. Germline values: CDR1 MNHEY, CDR2 SMNVEV (reference sequence). V was pared by 10 bases and J by 7 bases, with 6 bases of the junction left unmatched. There are 13 residues in the CDR3. Using immunoSEQ multiplex PCR, the repertoire was profiled, and TCRdb retains in-frame clones only, with some absent. The sample contains around 60,000 clones, roughly 81% of which appear only once. As to this clone: No antigen is known for it.

The sample was PBMCs, taken from a glioma patient whose treatment included an IDH1 peptide vaccine. The receptor's source is a man in his thirties or forties with glioma. The rearrangement uses TRBV27 and TRBJ1-4; 10 nucleotides agree with TRBD1. CDR3 sequence: CATGGQGSEKLFF. The CDR3 DNA reads as TGTGCCACCGGGGGACAGGGGAGTGAAAAACTGTTTTTT.